This is a list of T cell receptor beta chains from one sample in a study of cytomegalovirus exposure and HLA in healthy donors. Assay: immunoSEQ multiplex PCR; the TCRdb copy retains only in-frame clones and omits some. The sample yields fewer than 200,000 clones, under 90% seen once. Input material: PBMCs. The receptors come from a male donor in good health and CMV-seronegative. CDR3s leave out the opening cysteine and the closing phenylalanine or tryptophan. D genes are given only for firm matches. Part of the rows lack a size; the others show once, few, many or a class for expanded clones.

D,length,V,size,J,CDR3
-,11,TRBV5-1,-,TRBJ1-5,ASSLGQNQPQH
-,9,TRBV25-1,once,TRBJ2-5,ASSQSETQY
-,13,TRBV25-1,-,TRBJ2-7,ASSEFEQTPYEQY
-,11,TRBV10-2,-,TRBJ1-5,ASSEYFGQPQH
-,18,TRBV14,-,TRBJ2-3,ASSLTRTWLRGRNTDTQY
-,14,TRBV6-1,few,TRBJ1-1,ASSEADGGGNTEAF
-,12,TRBV2,-,TRBJ1-5,ASIGTNSNQPQH
-,17,TRBV14,few,TRBJ2-5,ASSQDGAGQPSASETQY
TRBD1,11,TRBV6-1,-,TRBJ2-7,ASRTGGPYEQY
-,10,TRBV2,-,TRBJ2-5,ASRWGEETQY
-,15,TRBV7-2,-,TRBJ2-5,ASSLDMDRPGRETQY
TRBD2,13,TRBV19,few,TRBJ2-2,ASKRGREPTGELF
TRBD1,11,TRBV19,-,TRBJ1-5,ANDDRGNQPQH
TRBD1,12,TRBV4-1,-,TRBJ2-1,ASSQDQGASEQF
TRBD2,12,TRBV19,-,TRBJ2-2,ASSISGRTGELF
TRBD2,12,TRBV2,-,TRBJ2-5,ASSWGGGQETQY
TRBD1,11,TRBV7-7,-,TRBJ2-7,ASSFGRGYEQY
TRBD2,16,TRBV2,-,TRBJ2-7,ASSEAASGGDSSYEQY